Described below is a single TCR beta chain sequence and its context. The data originate from a study of blood T cell repertoires in COVID-19. Overall study context: The United States, Italy and Spain provided the acute and convalescent COVID-19 samples. T cells, B-cell-depleted T cells, or PBMCs provided the cDNA or gDNA that served as material.

How the authors handled the data: Estimates of nucleated cell counts were drawn from the amplification of reference gene primers. TCRdb's table, derived via immunoSEQ multiplex PCR, lists solely in-frame clones and lacks some. The V and J calls and the clone size are those of that table, but D and trimming were determined from the DNA. The table has 52,000 or so clones, 60% to 85% seen once. This CDR3 contains 15 residues. Trimming left V 4 bases short and J 3 bases short, with 14 bases between. Per germline, CDR1 SGHAT and CDR2 FQNNGV. The sample taken for sequencing was peripheral blood. This receptor was obtained from a man aged 50-60 years with active or convalescent COVID-19. This chain links TRBV11-2 with TRBJ2-3; the D is unclear. The CDR3: CASSSSGRETDTQYF. The DNA of the CDR3 is TGTGCCAGCAGCTCCTCGGGTAGAGAGACAGATACGCAGTATTTT.